These 26 T cell receptor beta chains share one sample of origin, sequenced in a study of sequential checkpoint blockade in melanoma. Specified treatment: randomized to nivolumab then ipilimumab (arm A) or the reverse (arm B). Assay: immunoSEQ multiplex PCR; the TCRdb copy retains only in-frame clones and omits some. The data contain several thousand clones, about 60% of them singletons. The sample in question was CD8+ T cells sorted from blood (inferred from file names), obtained from a patient given nivolumab and ipilimumab in sequence. These receptors all come from a human donor with melanoma.

The chain employs TRBV15 and TRBJ1-5; D call uncertain. CDR1 and CDR2 from the germline V gene are LNHNV and YYDKDF (reference sequence). Trimming took off 0 bases at V and 7 bases at J, with 10 bases between the two ends. This CDR3 is built from 14 residues. This CDR3 is CATSREQHAQPQHF. The CDR3 region has the DNA TGTGCCACCAGCAGAGAACAGCATGCCCAGCCCCAGCATTTT.

The chain employs TRBV30 and TRBJ2-7; TRBD1 aligns across 7 bases. V shed 1 base, J shed 2 bases, and the junction held 5 bases outside the gene matches. CDR1 GTSNPN and CDR2 SVGIG come from the germline V gene (reference sequence). The CDR3 has 14 amino acids. CDR3 sequence reads: CAWSATGATYEQYF. The CDR3, as DNA: TGTGCCTGGAGTGCTACAGGGGCCACCTACGAGCAGTACTTC.

Concerning this clone itself: In the same sample, other DNA sequences code for this CDR3. This chain links TRBV27 with TRBJ1-4; TRBD1 aligns across 9 bases. This CDR3 has 13 amino acids. Looked up from germline, CDR1 is MNHEY and CDR2 is SMNVEV (reference sequence). With 6 bases clipped from V and 8 bases from J, the junction kept 4 bases outside the gene matches. CDR3 loop: CASSTGGDEKLFF. Written as DNA, the CDR3 is TGTGCCAGCAGCACAGGGGGCGACGAAAAACTGTTTTTT.

The gene calls are TRBV9 and TRBJ2-1; weak D call: TRBD2 (7 bases). Germline lookup yields CDR1 SGDLS and CDR2 YYNGEE. This CDR3 has 16 amino acids. Deletions cut 5 bases from V and 9 bases from J, with 24 bases between. Here the CDR3 reads CASSPWGRGGRGEQFF. The DNA for the CDR3 is TGTGCCAGCAGTCCCTGGGGTAGGGGGGGGCGGGGTGAGCAGTTCTTC.

This clone was found once. The gene calls are TRBV6-5 and TRBJ2-5, with a possible D match to TRBD1 (6 bases). The CDR3 extends over 13 amino acids. Germline loops: CDR1 MNHEY, CDR2 SVGAGI. V lost 5 bases, J lost 7 bases, and 14 bases lay in between. The CDR3 loop reads CASSPTYRATQYF. CDR3 sequence (DNA): TGTGCCAGCAGTCCAACATACAGGGCGACCCAGTACTTC.

The V gene is TRBV5-6, the J gene TRBJ1-5; D is possibly TRBD1 (6 bases). The V gene lost 4 bases and the J gene lost 8 bases, with 16 bases spanning the gap. The germline gives CDR1 SGHDT, CDR2 YYEEEE. This CDR3 region has 14 residues. The DNA of the CDR3 is TGTGCCAGCAGCAAACAGGGAAGGGGGAAGCCCCAGCATTTT. Translated, it gives CASSKQGRGKPQHF.

The chain recombines TRBV18 with TRBJ2-7; tentatively, D is TRBD2 (5 bases). The germline gives CDR1 KGHSH, CDR2 LQKENI. Trimming removed 6 bases at V and 6 bases at J, with 21 bases between. The CDR3 covers 15 residues. CDR3 nucleotide sequence: TGTGCCAGCTCCCCCCCCGGGATTCTGAAGGGCGAGCAGTACTTC. This codes for CASSPPGILKGEQYF.

The chain carries TRBV4-1 and TRBJ1-6; tentative D call: TRBD1 (5 bases). Germline CDR1 and CDR2: MGHRA and YSYEKL. This CDR3 comprises 16 residues. V shed 3 bases and J shed 7 bases, with 16 bases lying between them. This chain's CDR3 is CASSQIVQGLNSPLHF. CDR3 nucleotide sequence: TGCGCCAGCAGCCAGATCGTCCAGGGCCTGAATTCACCCCTCCACTTT.

This clone was seen a single time. The chain combines TRBV27 with TRBJ2-7, with D perhaps matching TRBD2 (6 bases). Germline V gives CDR1 MNHEY, CDR2 SMNVEV (reference sequence). This CDR3 comprises 14 residues. With 8 bases removed from V and 0 bases from J, the gap between germline ends came to 14 bases. This CDR3 reads CASGRRGISYEQYF. The CDR3 DNA reads TGTGCCAGCGGCCGACGGGGGATCTCCTACGAGCAGTACTTC.

There are a few counts of this clone. The chain joins TRBV4-3 to TRBJ2-2; tentative D call: TRBD2 (5 bases). With 4 bases removed from V and 4 bases from J, the gap between germline ends came to 16 bases. CDR1 and CDR2 from the germline V gene are LGHNA and YSLEER. The CDR3 extends over 16 amino acids. The CDR3 nucleotides are TGCGCCAGCAGCCCCGGACTGGGAAGGAGCACCGGGGAGCTGTTTTTT. Its protein product is CASSPGLGRSTGELFF.

The chain uses TRBV4-3 and TRBJ1-2; 10 bases map to TRBD1. Trimming cost V 0 bases and J 5 bases; bases outside gene matches: 9. Germline-derived CDR1 and CDR2 are LGHNA and YSLEER. The CDR3 contains 17 residues. The CDR3 nucleotides read TGCGCCAGCAGCCAAGATCTGGCGACAGGGGGCCGGTATGGCTACACCTTC. This encodes CASSQDLATGGRYGYTF.

The chain carries TRBV6-5 and TRBJ2-6; TRBD1 might be the D (5 bases). The germline V and J ends were trimmed by 4 bases and 0 bases, with 7 bases remaining between them. This CDR3 contains 15 residues. Germline CDR1 and CDR2: MNHEY and SVGAGI. The CDR3 region is CASSSTGSGANVLTF. CDR3 bases: TGTGCCAGCAGTTCTACAGGCTCTGGGGCCAACGTCCTGACTTTC.

The rearrangement uses TRBV9 and TRBJ2-2, with TRBD1 matching over 8 bases. Germline loops: CDR1 SGDLS, CDR2 YYNGEE. Trimming took 3 bases from V and 5 from J; bases not matched to a gene: 6. The CDR3 consists of 15 residues. The CDR3 DNA is TGTGCCAGCAGCGCAGAGGACAGGGAGACCGGGGAGCTGTTTTTT. It yields the protein CASSAEDRETGELFF.

The V gene is TRBV4-3, the J gene TRBJ1-1; D uncertain. The CDR3 extends over 17 amino acids. Germline CDR1 and CDR2: LGHNA and YSLEER. The V gene lost 0 bases and the J gene lost 6 bases, with 20 bases spanning the gap. The CDR3, as DNA: TGCGCCAGCAGCCAAGATCGGAGGGTTGACGGGCTCTCTGAAGCTTTCTTT. Translating gives CASSQDRRVDGLSEAFF.

This clone has only one observation. CDR3 DNA: TGTGCCTGGAGTGTTAGCGGGGGGGCCCTAGAGACCCAGTACTTC. This translates into CAWSVSGGALETQYF. V and J are TRBV30 and TRBJ2-5, with 11 bases that match TRBD2. V lost 0 bases and J lost 4; bases outside the gene matches: 4. Germline CDR1 and CDR2: GTSNPN and SVGIG (reference sequence). There are 15 residues in the CDR3.

With regard to this clone: Other DNA sequences in this specimen translate into the identical CDR3. The chain has TRBV5-6 and TRBJ2-1; the match to TRBD1 covers 9 bases. The CDR3 has 15 residues. Trimming removed 0 bases from V and 4 bases from J; junction bases left unmatched: 2. Germline V gene lookup returns CDR1 SGHDT and CDR2 YYEEEE. The chain's CDR3 is CASSLGDRAYNEQFF. The CDR3 DNA reads TGTGCCAGCAGCTTGGGGGACAGGGCTTACAATGAGCAGTTCTTC.

By share of the sample, this clone is medium-sized. V is TRBV10-2 and J is TRBJ1-1; D is unclear. V was shortened by 1 base and J by 5 bases, with 11 bases between the two germline ends. From germline, CDR1 is WSHSY and CDR2 SAAADI. The CDR3 is 14 residues long. CDR3 sequence (DNA): TGCGCCAGCAGTGAGTACCGGGTGGGTACTGAAGCTTTCTTT. Protein sequence: CASSEYRVGTEAFF.

The table lists this clone with a count of one. The chain has TRBV5-4 and TRBJ2-7, with 7 bases that match TRBD1. V gave up 0 bases and J gave up 2 bases; unmatched junction bases: 2. Germline loops: CDR1 SGHNT, CDR2 YYREEE (reference sequence). The CDR3 length is 14 residues. The CDR3 region has the DNA TGTGCCAGCAGCTTGGGACAGGGAGCCTACGAGCAGTACTTC. Protein product: CASSLGQGAYEQYF.

V is TRBV18 and J is TRBJ1-6; possibly TRBD1 for D (5 bases). The ends were cut back, 9 bases at V and 9 bases at J, with 9 bases in the middle. Per germline, CDR1 KGHSH and CDR2 LQKENI. The CDR3 consists of 11 residues. The CDR3 sequence: CASYQGSPLHF. CDR3 sequence (DNA): TGTGCCAGTTATCAGGGTTCACCCCTCCACTTT.

This clone showed up just a few times. The junction departs from germline at one end; a sequencing error may be responsible. The V and J genes are TRBV5-3 and TRBJ1-1; D not resolved. Being an ORF, TRBV5-3 has a function that is uncertain. The CDR3 is 15 amino acids. CDR3 sequence reads: CASSLAGPMNTEAFF. CDR3 DNA sequence: TGTGCCAGCAGCTTGGCTGGGCCTATGAACACTGAAGCTTTCTTT.

The J gene is TRBJ2-1, the V gene TRBV27; D possibly corresponds to TRBD1 (6 bases). The CDR3 has 14 residues. Germline CDR1 reads MNHEY; CDR2 reads SMNVEV (reference sequence). V lost 5 bases, J lost 3 bases, and 11 bases lay in between. CDR3 sequence: CASSTRTVYNEQFF. DNA of the CDR3: TGTGCCAGCAGTACCCGGACAGTCTACAATGAGCAGTTCTTC.

The CDR3 loop is CASSLWAGGGETQYF. For the CDR3, the DNA is TGTGCCAGCAGCTTATGGGCAGGGGGCGGTGAGACCCAGTACTTC. The gene calls are TRBV7-7 and TRBJ2-5; TRBD1 matches at 8 bases. The CDR3 has 15 amino acids. CDR1 SSHAT and CDR2 FNYEAQ come from the germline V gene (reference sequence). The V and J ends lost 2 bases and 5 bases, in that order; junction bases with no gene match: 7.

The gene calls are TRBV10-2 and TRBJ2-7, with 7 positions matching TRBD2. V was clipped by 0 bases and J by 4 bases; unmatched bases: 3. CDR1 is WSHSY, CDR2 SAAADI, per germline. CDR3 length: 14 residues. This chain's CDR3 is CASSESGGLYEQYF. DNA of the CDR3: TGCGCCAGCAGTGAGTCGGGAGGGCTGTACGAGCAGTACTTC.

This clone was detected only a few times. The CDR3 is CASSPGLAGGGEQFF. CDR3 coding DNA: TGTGCCTCCTCACCGGGACTAGCGGGGGGGGGTGAGCAGTTCTTC. The gene calls are TRBV11-2 and TRBJ2-1; 16 bases align to TRBD2. The CDR3 consists of 15 residues. Trimming at V came to 11 bases and at J to 9 bases, leaving 10 bases not matched to a gene. Germline loops: CDR1 SGHAT, CDR2 FQNNGV.

In nucleotides, the CDR3 is TGCGCCAGCAGCCAAAGAGGTAACGACGAGCAGTTCTTC. It yields the protein CASSQRGNDEQFF. The chain couples TRBV4-1 to TRBJ2-1, with D unclear. The CDR3 totals 13 residues. CDR1 is MGHRA and CDR2 is YSYEKL in the germline V gene. The V end was cut by 2 bases, the J end by 10 bases, with 12 bases between.

This clone has just a few counts. The V call is TRBV7-2, the J call TRBJ2-1, with 8 positions matching TRBD2. Looked up from germline, CDR1 is SGHTA and CDR2 is FQGNSA. This CDR3 has 14 amino acids. J was trimmed by 4 bases and V by 3 bases; bases with no gene match: 2. The CDR3: CASSFTSGYNEQFF. In nucleotides, the CDR3 is TGTGCCAGCAGCTTTACTAGCGGATACAATGAGCAGTTCTTC.